Described below is a single TCR beta chain sequence and its context. No antigen is known for it. This CDR3 has 15 residues. The ends were cut back, 6 bases at V and 1 base at J, with 15 bases in the middle. Germline CDR1 reads MDHEN; CDR2 reads SYDVKM. This sample was taken from a study of shared clonotypes between healthy human individuals. Across the whole study: Each donor's CD4 naive and CD4 memory cells filled three plates apiece, CD8 naive two, and CD8 memory one. General observations from the study: Limited genetic and exposure-history diversity came from having few donors.

The repertoire was sequenced with immunoSEQ multiplex PCR; TCRdb's copy has only in-frame clones and lacks some. The sample has roughly 2.5 million clones; about 92% are singletons. The specimen sequenced was naive CD4+ T cells sorted from blood. Subset reported: CD45RA+ positively selected. The gene calls are TRBV28 and TRBJ1-1; D might be TRBD1 (5 bases). This clonotype originated in a man in his late teens or twenties in good health. Written as DNA, the CDR3 is TGTGCCAGCAGAAACTCCGGGACGGGGAACACTGAAGCTTTCTTT. The encoded protein is CASRNSGTGNTEAFF.